The clone carrying this T cell receptor beta chain was seen a few times. These data belong to a study of T cells in Graves' hyperthyroidism and ophthalmopathy. Germline V gene lookup returns CDR1 KGHDR and CDR2 SFDVKD. This CDR3 region has 14 residues. V shed 4 bases, J shed 5 bases, and the junction held 3 bases outside the gene matches. RNA transcripts yielded amplified TCR beta CDR3 regions. When the TCR CDR3 underwent first-round RT-PCR, the HTBI primer set was used. TCRdb re-derived calls from the multiplex PCR reads in MiXCR, one entry per CDR3 protein. The sample consists of about 690,000 distinct CDR3 sequences, 15% to 20% of them appearing once.

The clonotype was recovered from a man aged 45-65 years with Graves' hyperthyroidism. The rearrangement links TRBV24-1 to TRBJ2-1; 8 bases are shared with TRBD2. Specimen: blood. CDR3 amino acids: CATSETSANNEQFF. Written as DNA, the CDR3 is TGTGCCACCAGTGAGACTAGCGCAAACAATGAGCAGTTCTTC.